What follows is one TCR beta chain and its context. As to time point: pretreatment peripheral blood. This entry comes from a study of PD-L1 blockade in urothelial cancer. Clones were sequenced by immunoSEQ multiplex PCR, and TCRdb holds only the in-frame ones, with some missing. The sample records about 130,000 clones, roughly 84% being singletons. CDR3 size: 11 residues. Germline V gives CDR1 DFQATT, CDR2 SNEGSKA (reference sequence). Sequences were derived from PBMCs, sampled around atezolizumab (anti-PD-L1) treatment. This receptor was taken from a man aged 45 to 65 with urothelial cancer. The J gene is TRBJ1-6, the V gene TRBV20-1, with TRBD1 matching 9 bases. CDR3 in amino acids: CRTGGRDPLHF. The CDR3 region has the DNA TGCAGAACAGGGGGCCGAGATCCCCTCCACTTT.